The T cell receptor beta chain under discussion was sequenced for a study of blood T cell repertoires in COVID-19. Study-wide context: Spain, Italy and the United States supplied samples that represented acute and convalescent COVID-19.

The CDR3 is 16 amino acids. Germline V lookup: CDR1 MDHEN, CDR2 SYDVKM. Unmatched junction bases numbered 7, after V lost 5 bases and J lost 4 bases. In the source study's methods: Using reference gene primer amplification, nucleated cell counts were estimated. Libraries were prepared by immunoSEQ multiplex PCR; TCRdb keeps only in-frame clonotypes and omits some of them. V, J and clone size reflect that table, while D and trimming were determined from the DNA. The sample records around 270,000 clones, roughly 91% being singletons. Sequenced sample: peripheral blood. V is TRBV28 and J is TRBJ2-2; 10 bases are a match to TRBD1. This receptor was identified in a young man with acute or convalescent COVID-19. In DNA form, the CDR3 reads TGTGCCAGCAGTCTCGCGACAGGGGGCTTCACCGGGGAGCTGTTTTTT. Encoded protein: CASSLATGGFTGELFF. The complete variable domain, with remaining parts taken from reference TRBV28 and TRBJ2-2, reads DVKVTQSSRYLVKRTGEKVFLECVQDMDHENMFWYRQDPGLGLRLIYFSYDVKMKEKGDIPEGYSVSREKKERFSLILESASTNQTSMYLCASSLATGGFTGELFFGEGSRLTVL.